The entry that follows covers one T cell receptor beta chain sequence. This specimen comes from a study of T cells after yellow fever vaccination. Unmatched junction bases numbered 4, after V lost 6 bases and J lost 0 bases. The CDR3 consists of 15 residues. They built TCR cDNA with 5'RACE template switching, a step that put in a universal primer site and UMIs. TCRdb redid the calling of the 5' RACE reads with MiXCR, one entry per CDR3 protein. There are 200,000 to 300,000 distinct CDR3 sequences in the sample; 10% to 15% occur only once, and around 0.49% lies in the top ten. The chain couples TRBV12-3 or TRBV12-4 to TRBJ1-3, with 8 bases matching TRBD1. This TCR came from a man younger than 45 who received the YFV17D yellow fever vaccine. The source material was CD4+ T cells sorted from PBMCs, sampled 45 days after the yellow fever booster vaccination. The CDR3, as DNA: TGTGCCAGCAGGTTTACAGGGGGCTCTGGAAACACCATATATTTT. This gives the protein CASRFTGGSGNTIYF.